This T cell receptor (beta chain) was found in a study of cytomegalovirus exposure and HLA in healthy donors. Looking at the study overall: The use of the same platform for the approximately 130 validation repertoires and the 666 first-cohort repertoires was reported by a later analysis.

Clones were read by immunoSEQ multiplex PCR, and TCRdb kept only the in-frame ones, dropping some. The table has about 250,000 clones, less than 90% seen once. The V gene's germline CDR1 is SGHRS and CDR2 YFSETQ. Trimming took 4 bases from V and 0 from J, leaving 17 bases between them. This CDR3 region has 17 residues. The V call is TRBV5-1, the J call TRBJ2-4; D might be TRBD2 (5 bases). The specimen sequenced was PBMCs. The clonotype comes from a man younger than 35 in good health and CMV-seropositive. The CDR3 DNA reads as TGCGCCAGCAGCGAAGACCTCCCGGGAACAGCCAAAAACATTCAGTACTTC. As protein: CASSEDLPGTAKNIQYF.